The 15 T cell receptor beta chains presented below share a single source sample, sequenced in a study of blood T cell repertoires in COVID-19. Using immunoSEQ multiplex PCR, the repertoire was profiled, and TCRdb retains in-frame clones only, with some absent. This sample has about 170,000 clones, with 90% to 95% found just once. The sample was peripheral blood. The receptors originated from a woman in her forties or fifties with acute or convalescent COVID-19.

The chain combines TRBV11-1 with TRBJ2-6; possible D gene TRBD1, 6 bases. CDR1 is SGHAT, CDR2 FQDESV, per germline (reference sequence). CDR3 length: 13 amino acids. Trimming left V 5 bases short and J 10 bases short, with 12 bases between. The CDR3 sequence: CASSVDRINVLTF. The CDR3 DNA reads as TGTGCCAGCAGCGTCGACAGGATTAACGTCCTGACTTTC.

The chain combines TRBV6-4 with TRBJ1-5, with D possibly TRBD1 on 6 matching bases. CDR1 MRHNA and CDR2 SNTAGT come from the germline V gene. There are 14 residues in the CDR3. The V and J ends lost 5 bases and 4 bases respectively, with 12 bases between them. CDR3 nucleotide sequence: TGTGCCAGCAGTCATTTCCAGGGGAATCAGCCCCAGCATTTT. It is translated as CASSHFQGNQPQHF.

V is TRBV9 and J is TRBJ1-1; D perhaps matches TRBD1 (5 bases). The CDR3 spans 15 residues. V lost 4 bases, J lost 4 bases, and 17 bases lay in between. Per germline, CDR1 SGDLS and CDR2 YYNGEE. Here the CDR3 reads CASSFSGIGSTEAFF. CDR3 DNA: TGTGCCAGCAGCTTCTCAGGGATTGGGTCCACTGAAGCTTTCTTT.

The gene calls are TRBV19 and TRBJ1-1, with 9 bases lining up with TRBD1. This CDR3 is built from 12 residues. With V trimmed by 10 bases and J by 3 bases, 3 bases remained unmatched. Per germline, CDR1 LNHDA and CDR2 SQIVND (reference sequence). The CDR3 loop is CATGTGYTEAFF. The CDR3 coding sequence is TGTGCCACCGGGACAGGGTACACTGAAGCTTTCTTT.

A word on this clone: Distinct nucleotide sequences in the sample also encode this CDR3. V and J are TRBV11-2 and TRBJ2-1; 11 bases agree with TRBD2. This CDR3 spans 16 amino acids. V shed 3 bases, J shed 4 bases, and the junction held 5 bases outside the gene matches. Germline V CDR1 and CDR2: SGHAT, FQNNGV. The CDR3 protein is CASSFLTSGGYNEQFF. The CDR3 DNA sequence: TGTGCCAGCAGCTTCCTTACTAGCGGGGGTTACAATGAGCAGTTCTTC. The variable domain in full, with the rest retrieved from reference TRBV11-2 and TRBJ2-1, is EAGVAQSPRYKIIEKRQSVAFWCNPISGHATLYWYQQILGQGPKLLIQFQNNGVVDDSQLPKDRFSAERLKGVDSTLKIQPAKLEDSAVYLCASSFLTSGGYNEQFFGPGTRLTVL.

To note about this clone: One junction end does not reproduce the germline sequence, and a read error may be involved. The chain links TRBV7-8 to TRBJ2-5, with a weak D call TRBD2 (6 bases). The CDR3 is 14 residues long. In germline, CDR1 is SGHVS, CDR2 FQNEAQ. CDR3: CASSWGDSGEAQYF. CDR3 nucleotide sequence: TGTGCCAGCAGCTGGGGGGACTCGGGAGAGGCCCAGTACTTC.

The chain carries TRBV3-1 (or the pseudogene TRBV3-2) and TRBJ1-1; 7 nucleotides align to TRBD1. Trimming at V came to 4 bases and at J to 0 bases, leaving 5 bases not matched to a gene. Per germline, CDR1 LGHDT and CDR2 YNNKEL (reference sequence). The CDR3 totals 15 residues. The CDR3 spells CASSPRTGLNTEAFF. The CDR3 nucleotides are TGTGCCAGCAGCCCCAGGACAGGCCTGAACACTGAAGCTTTCTTT.

The chain recombines TRBV2 with TRBJ1-2, with D uncertain. Germline V gives CDR1 SNHLY, CDR2 FYNNEI. The CDR3 is 13 residues long. The V and J ends lost 5 bases and 2 bases respectively, with 9 bases between them. The CDR3 is CASSSTENYGYTF. The DNA for the CDR3 is TGTGCCAGCAGTTCAACAGAAAACTATGGCTACACCTTC.

The V call is TRBV3-1 (or the pseudogene TRBV3-2), the J call TRBJ2-7; 7 bases agree with TRBD2. The junction had 15 bases not matched to a gene; V was cut back by 0 bases and J by 4 bases. This CDR3 region has 18 residues. Per germline, CDR1 LGHDT and CDR2 YNNKEL (reference sequence). CDR3: CASSQDRGPRESGYEQYF. The CDR3 region has the DNA TGTGCCAGCAGCCAAGATAGAGGGCCGCGGGAGTCGGGTTACGAGCAGTACTTC.

The chain couples TRBV19 to TRBJ1-1, with a possible D match to TRBD1 (5 bases). This CDR3 has 16 residues. The V end lost 0 bases, the J end lost 4 bases, and 15 bases lay between the germline ends. Per the germline V gene, CDR1 is LNHDA and CDR2 is SQIVND (reference sequence). CDR3 DNA: TGTGCCAGTAGTATAGATCAGGTCAGGAGGGGCACTGAAGCTTTCTTT. It specifies CASSIDQVRRGTEAFF. Supplemented by reference TRBV19 and TRBJ1-1, the full variable domain reads DGGITQSPKYLFRKEGQNVTLSCEQNLNHDAMYWYRQDPGQGLRLIYYSQIVNDFQKGDIAEGYSVSREKKESFPLTVTSAQKNPTAFYLCASSIDQVRRGTEAFFGQGTRLTVV.

The CDR3 spells CASSFEGNTEAFF. The CDR3 DNA follows: TGTGCCAGCAGCTTTGAGGGGAACACTGAAGCTTTCTTT. The chain couples TRBV11-1 to TRBJ1-1, with no clear D. Germline CDR1 reads SGHAT; CDR2 reads FQDESV (reference sequence). The CDR3 is 13 residues long. V dropped 3 bases and J dropped 1 base, with 6 bases sitting between them.

This clone showed up just a few times. V and J are TRBV28 and TRBJ1-2; weak D call: TRBD1 (6 bases). V gave up 6 bases and J gave up 3 bases, with 14 bases separating them. The length of the CDR3 is 14 residues. From germline, CDR1 is MDHEN and CDR2 SYDVKM. Here the CDR3 DNA reads TGTGCCAGCAGGCTAGGGGGATTCGACTATGGCTACACCTTC. Protein sequence: CASRLGGFDYGYTF.

The CDR3 spells CASSYGQGATWHEQYF. Written as DNA, the CDR3 is TGTGCCAGCAGTTACGGACAGGGGGCCACATGGCACGAGCAGTACTTC. V gene TRBV27 combines with J gene TRBJ2-7; 11 bases are a match to TRBD1. CDR3 size: 16 residues. V trimming: 4 bases; J trimming: 5 bases; junction bases outside the gene matches: 10. Germline lookup yields CDR1 MNHEY and CDR2 SMNVEV (reference sequence).

CDR3 nucleotide sequence: TGCGCCAGCAGAGTTGGACTAGCGGGGGCAGGGGAGCAGTTCTTC. Its translation is CASRVGLAGAGEQFF. V is TRBV5-1 and J is TRBJ2-1; 13 bases fit TRBD2. CDR1 SGHRS and CDR2 YFSETQ come from the germline V gene. The CDR3 totals 15 residues. J was trimmed by 10 bases and V by 5 bases; bases with no gene match: 9.

This sequence joins TRBV27 and TRBJ2-3; D is ambiguous. V shed 6 bases and J shed 2 bases, with 12 bases lying between them. Looked up from germline, CDR1 is MNHEY and CDR2 is SMNVEV (reference sequence). This CDR3 region has 14 residues. CDR3 DNA sequence: TGTGCCAGCAGCCCCCAACAGTCCACAGATACGCAGTATTTT. It is translated as CASSPQQSTDTQYF.